This T cell receptor (beta chain) was found in a study of cytomegalovirus exposure and HLA in healthy donors. CDR1 and CDR2 (germline): SGDLS, YYNGEE. Trimming took off 2 bases at V and 6 bases at J, with 20 bases between the two ends. The CDR3 runs to 16 residues. Researchers ran the PCR with 60 Vbeta and 13 Jbeta primers. TCRdb's table, derived via immunoSEQ multiplex PCR, lists solely in-frame clones and lacks some. The table records roughly 100,000 clones, around 80% of them present only once. The material sequenced was PBMCs. The rearrangement links TRBV9 to TRBJ1-1; D might be TRBD1 (5 bases). This sequence was found in a man aged 35 to 55 in good health and CMV-seropositive. The CDR3 coding sequence is TGTGCCAGCAGCGTTTCAGAGACAGCCGCGCCCGCTGAAGCTTTCTTT. The encoded protein is CASSVSETAAPAEAFF.